Below are 26 T cell receptor beta chains sequenced from a single sample in a study of beta chain features in type 1 diabetes. Findings and caveats of the study: Moderately but significantly shorter TCRB CDR3s were found in Type 1 diabetes patients in all four CD4+ subsets.

These TCRs' antigens remain unknown. The sequenced template was cDNA made from the entire isolated RNA. The method was immunoSEQ multiplex PCR; TCRdb's version includes in-frame clones alone and lacks a portion of them. There are 300,000 or so clones in the sample; around 8.5% occur only once, and roughly 1% lies in the top ten. The specimen was central memory CD4+ T cells from blood. These receptors originate from a young man with type 1 diabetes.

The genes are TRBV18 and TRBJ2-1, with 11 bases matching TRBD1. Germline V lookup: CDR1 KGHSH, CDR2 LQKENI. V lost 0 bases to trimming and J lost 10 bases; unmatched junction nucleotides: 2. This CDR3 comprises 14 residues. The CDR3 spells CASSPPGQGGEQFF. DNA for the CDR3: TGTGCCAGCTCACCACCGGGACAGGGGGGAGAGCAGTTCTTC.

CDR3 nucleotide sequence: TGTGCCAGCAGCCTTCGGGGAGTCGGCGCTGGTGAAGCTTTCTTT. Its translation: CASSLRGVGAGEAFF. This chain uses TRBV9 with TRBJ1-1; D gene ambiguous. The length of the CDR3 is 15 residues. CDR1 is SGDLS and CDR2 is YYNGEE in the germline V gene. With 4 bases removed from V and 7 bases from J, the gap between germline ends came to 20 bases.

This clone has just a few counts. The rearrangement links TRBV29-1 to TRBJ2-3, with D unresolved. The CDR3 runs to 12 residues. V lost 3 bases and J 1 base, leaving 5 bases between the germline ends. Germline V lookup: CDR1 SQVTM, CDR2 ANQGSEA. The CDR3 sequence is CSVDSGTDTQYF. CDR3 coding DNA: TGCAGCGTTGATTCGGGCACAGATACGCAGTATTTT.

The CDR3 reads CASSLVGGEETQYF. CDR3 sequence (DNA): TGTGCCAGCAGTTTGGTAGGGGGCGAAGAGACCCAGTACTTC. The chain recombines TRBV28 with TRBJ2-5; TRBD1 agrees at 7 bases. V shed 3 bases and J 3 bases; nucleotides not matched to a gene: 4. CDR3 length equals 14 residues. Per germline, CDR1 MDHEN and CDR2 SYDVKM.

This clone has just a few counts. This chain links TRBV7-9 with TRBJ1-2; tentative D call: TRBD1 (6 bases). The CDR3 contains 15 residues. In germline, CDR1 is SEHNR, CDR2 FQNEAQ (reference sequence). The germline V and J ends were trimmed by 4 bases and 5 bases, with 17 bases remaining between them. The CDR3 DNA reads as TGTGCCAGCAGCTCCGGGACACTTAGATTGTATGGCTACACCTTC. This codes for CASSSGTLRLYGYTF.

With respect to this clone: Other DNA sequences from this sample encode an identical CDR3 as well. The rearrangement links TRBV29-1 to TRBJ1-1, with D possibly TRBD1 on 5 matching bases. Per the germline V gene, CDR1 is SQVTM and CDR2 is ANQGSEA. The CDR3 is made up of 11 amino acids. Trimming took off 5 bases at V and 2 bases at J, with 6 bases between the two ends. CDR3 sequence (DNA): TGCAGCGTTAGGGGTAACACTGAAGCTTTCTTT. It translates to CSVRGNTEAFF.

This clone has more than one count but fewer than ten. The V and J genes are TRBV7-8 and TRBJ2-1, with TRBD2 identical over 7 bases. The CDR3 is 15 amino acids. V was clipped by 5 bases and J by 0 bases; unmatched bases: 4. Germline CDR1 and CDR2: SGHVS and FQNEAQ. CDR3 sequence: CASSQIAGSYNEQFF. The CDR3 DNA reads as TGTGCCAGCAGCCAAATAGCGGGCTCCTACAATGAGCAGTTCTTC. Based on the CDR3 plus reference TRBV7-8 and TRBJ2-1, the full variable domain is GAGVSQSPRYKVAKRGQDVALRCDPISGHVSLFWYQQALGQGPEFLTYFQNEAQLDKSGLPSDRFFAERPEGSVSTLKIQRTQQEDSAVYLCASSQIAGSYNEQFFGPGTRLTVL.

There are a few counts of this clone. This chain joins TRBV5-4 and TRBJ2-5; TRBD1 agrees at 8 bases. The CDR3 runs to 14 residues. V lost 2 bases, J lost 5 bases, and 5 bases stayed unmatched. Looked up from germline, CDR1 is SGHNT and CDR2 is YYREEE (reference sequence). The CDR3 DNA is TGTGCCAGCAGCTTACCAGGGGGCGCGGAGACCCAGTACTTC. Translation gives CASSLPGGAETQYF.

V usage is TRBV5-1 and J usage is TRBJ2-2; the D is unclear. CDR3 size: 14 residues. The germline V and J ends were trimmed by 3 bases and 3 bases, with 9 bases remaining between them. In germline, CDR1 is SGHRS, CDR2 YFSETQ. The CDR3 region is CASSYPGDTGELFF. The CDR3 nucleotides read TGCGCCAGCAGCTATCCAGGAGACACCGGGGAGCTGTTTTTT.

This clone occurred a few times. The genes are TRBV9 and TRBJ2-3; D unresolved. Per germline, CDR1 SGDLS and CDR2 YYNGEE. This CDR3 has 14 amino acids. Trimming removed 1 base from V and 3 bases from J, with 9 bases in between. This CDR3 is CASSVSHITDTQYF. The CDR3 DNA follows: TGTGCCAGCAGCGTATCACACATAACAGATACGCAGTATTTT. The full variable domain, rest sourced from reference TRBV9 and TRBJ2-3, is DSGVTQTPKHLITATGQRVTLRCSPRSGDLSVYWYQQSLDQGLQFLIQYYNGEERAKGNILERFSAQQFPDLHSELNLSSLELGDSALYFCASSVSHITDTQYFGPGTRLTVL.

The chain links TRBV9 to TRBJ2-5; tentative D call: TRBD1 (6 bases). This CDR3 spans 15 amino acids. CDR1 is SGDLS, CDR2 YYNGEE, per germline. V lost 0 bases to trimming and J lost 2 bases, with 11 bases between them. The CDR3 bases are TGTGCCAGCAGCGTAGCGGGGACACCGCAAGAGACCCAGTACTTC. Protein product: CASSVAGTPQETQYF.

This clone was detected a few times. The gene calls are TRBV5-1 and TRBJ2-2; a weak D match, TRBD1 (6 bases). V was cut by 4 bases and J by 5 bases, with 9 bases left in between. The CDR3 has 13 residues. Germline assignment: CDR1 SGHRS and CDR2 YFSETQ. The CDR3 reads CASSARGTGELFF. In DNA, the CDR3 is TGCGCCAGCAGCGCCAGGGGAACCGGGGAGCTGTTTTTT.

This clone has a handful of counts. The J gene is TRBJ1-1, the V gene TRBV21-1; TRBD1 is the table's D call, not checked against the DNA. TRBV21-1 is listed as a pseudogene. The CDR3 length is 18 residues. The CDR3 DNA is TGTGCCAGCAGGAAAATAACGGACAGGCCCAGTCGGGGCACTGAAGCTTTCTTT. Protein product: CASRKITDRPSRGTEAFF.

The rearrangement uses TRBV7-9 and TRBJ2-3, with TRBD1 as a possible D gene (6 bases). The CDR3 loop spans 15 amino acids. CDR1 and CDR2 (germline): SEHNR, FQNEAQ (reference sequence). The germline V and J ends were trimmed by 5 bases and 0 bases, with 12 bases remaining between them. CDR3 residues: CASSPGTHSTDTQYF. CDR3 DNA sequence: TGTGCCAGCAGCCCCGGGACACATAGCACAGATACGCAGTATTTT.

This clone was seen only a few times. The chain links TRBV5-1 to TRBJ2-5; no clear D gene. CDR3 size: 14 residues. Trimming took off 4 bases at V and 2 bases at J, with 12 bases between the two ends. The V gene's germline CDR1 is SGHRS and CDR2 YFSETQ. CDR3 DNA sequence: TGCGCCAGCAGCCGGTCGAGCGCTCAAGAGACCCAGTACTTC. Amino acids: CASSRSSAQETQYF.

The J gene is TRBJ1-2, the V gene TRBV28; 10 bases are shared with TRBD1. The CDR3 consists of 13 residues. The J segment lost 5 bases and the V segment lost 7 bases, leaving 4 bases of the junction unmatched. Germline V CDR1 and CDR2: MDHEN, SYDVKM. This CDR3 reads CASIRTGGYGYTF. CDR3 nucleotide sequence: TGTGCCAGCATCCGGACAGGGGGATATGGCTACACCTTC.

J is TRBJ1-2 and V is TRBV29-1, with 9 bases aligning to TRBD1. This CDR3 is 13 amino acids long. CDR1 and CDR2 from the germline V gene are SQVTM and ANQGSEA. Losses at the gene ends were 7 bases for V and 7 bases for J; bases not matched to a gene: 10. The DNA of the CDR3 is TGCAGCGCCATAGACAGGGGGAGGGTTGGCTACACCTTC. It yields the protein CSAIDRGRVGYTF.

This clone was counted only a few times. This sequence joins TRBV2 and TRBJ1-5; D remains unclear. V gave up 0 bases and J gave up 3 bases, with 9 bases separating them. Germline V lookup: CDR1 SNHLY, CDR2 FYNNEI. CDR3 length: 15 residues. Written as DNA, the CDR3 is TGTGCCAGCAGTGAAGCGCCCGTTAACAATCAGCCCCAGCATTTT. It yields the protein CASSEAPVNNQPQHF.

This clone was seen only a few times. The chain combines TRBV18 with TRBJ1-2, with unresolved D. Germline lookup yields CDR1 KGHSH and CDR2 LQKENI. Trimming took off 1 base at V and 8 bases at J, with 14 bases between the two ends. The CDR3 consists of 14 residues. CDR3 in amino acids: CASSPLEYIDGYTF. The CDR3, as DNA: TGTGCCAGCTCACCACTGGAGTACATAGACGGCTACACCTTC.

This clone was counted a few times. V usage is TRBV6-5 and J usage is TRBJ2-5, with 10 bases identical to TRBD2. The CDR3 totals 16 residues. V trimming: 3 bases; J trimming: 1 base; junction bases outside the gene matches: 5. CDR1 and CDR2 from the germline V gene are MNHEY and SVGAGI. For the CDR3, the DNA is TGTGCCAGCAGTTATTCTAGCGGGGGCTGCCAAGAGACCCAGTACTTC. Its protein is CASSYSSGGCQETQYF.

V usage is TRBV15 and J usage is TRBJ2-5; D not certain. The CDR3 loop spans 12 amino acids. The V and J ends lost 4 bases and 10 bases respectively, with 13 bases between them. Germline V CDR1 and CDR2: LNHNV, YYDKDF (reference sequence). CDR3 loop: CATSTPQVDQYF. The CDR3 DNA sequence: TGTGCCACCAGCACCCCACAAGTGGACCAGTACTTC.

This chain uses TRBV5-4 with TRBJ1-1; D remains ambiguous. V was pared by 0 bases and J by 1 base, with 13 bases between. The CDR3 has 16 residues. Germline CDR1 and CDR2: SGHNT and YYREEE (reference sequence). The CDR3 reads CASSLGRAAANTEAFF. The CDR3 DNA is TGTGCCAGCAGCTTGGGGAGGGCCGCGGCGAACACTGAAGCTTTCTTT.

The chain has TRBV18 and TRBJ2-5, with 7 positions matching TRBD2. CDR1 and CDR2 from the germline V gene are KGHSH and LQKENI. This CDR3 is 13 amino acids long. V trimming: 3 bases; J trimming: 10 bases; junction bases outside the gene matches: 8. The CDR3 spells CASSPEAREDQYF. The CDR3, as DNA: TGTGCCAGCTCACCTGAGGCCCGGGAGGACCAGTACTTC.

This clone was picked up a small number of times. This rearrangement joins TRBV6-5 to TRBJ2-7; 7 nucleotides line up with TRBD2. CDR3 length: 15 residues. V lost 1 base to trimming and J lost 4 bases; unmatched junction nucleotides: 7. Germline lookup yields CDR1 MNHEY and CDR2 SVGAGI. CDR3 sequence reads: CASSYLPQGGYEQYF. The CDR3 DNA reads as TGTGCCAGCAGTTACTTACCCCAGGGAGGGTACGAGCAGTACTTC.

This chain joins TRBV4-3 and TRBJ2-3; D perhaps matches TRBD2 (5 bases). Germline V gene lookup returns CDR1 LGHNA and CDR2 YSLEER. The CDR3 is 13 amino acids. With 0 bases removed from V and 9 bases from J, the gap between germline ends came to 10 bases. The CDR3 region has the DNA TGCGCCAGCAGCCAAGAGGCGCGGGCCACGCAGTATTTT. Protein product: CASSQEARATQYF.

This rearrangement joins TRBV10-2 to TRBJ1-2; 7 nucleotides align to TRBD1. The CDR3 sequence is 12 residues long. CDR1 and CDR2 (germline): WSHSY, SAAADI. The V and J ends lost 3 bases and 8 bases, in that order; junction bases with no gene match: 3. Here the CDR3 reads CASSETGVGYTF. The CDR3 nucleotides are TGCGCCAGCAGTGAAACAGGGGTCGGCTACACCTTC.